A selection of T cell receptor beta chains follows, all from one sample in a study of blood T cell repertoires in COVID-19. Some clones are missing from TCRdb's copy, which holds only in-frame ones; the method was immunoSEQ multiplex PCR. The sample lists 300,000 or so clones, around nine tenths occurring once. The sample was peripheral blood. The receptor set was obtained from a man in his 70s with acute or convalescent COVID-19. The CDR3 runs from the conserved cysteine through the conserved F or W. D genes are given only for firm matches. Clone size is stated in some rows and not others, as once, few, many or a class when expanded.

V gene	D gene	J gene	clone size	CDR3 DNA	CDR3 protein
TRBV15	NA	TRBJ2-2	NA	TGTGCCACCAGTAGCCGGGTAAGAGGCACCGGGGAGCTGTTTTTT	CATSSRVRGTGELFF
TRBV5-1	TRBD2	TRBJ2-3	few	TGCGCCAGCAGCTTGCAGCGGGGGAGCACAGATACGCAGTATTTT	CASSLQRGSTDTQYF
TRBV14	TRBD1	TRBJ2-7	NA	TGTGCCAGCAGCTCAACAGGGGCCGGGCAGTACTTC	CASSSTGAGQYF
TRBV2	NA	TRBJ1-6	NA	TGTGCCACCTGGGAGGGGGGATCACCCCTCCACTTT	CATWEGGSPLHF
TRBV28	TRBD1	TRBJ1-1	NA	TGTGCCAGCAGTTTAAGGCAGGGGGGAGGCACTGAAGCTTTCTTT	CASSLRQGGGTEAFF
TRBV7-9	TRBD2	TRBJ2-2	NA	TGTGCCATTCCGACTAGCTCCCTCGGTGGCACCGGGGAGCTGTTTTTT	CAIPTSSLGGTGELFF
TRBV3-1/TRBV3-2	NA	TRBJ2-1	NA	TGTGCCAGCAGCCCAGGAGGCAATGAGCAGTTCTTC	CASSPGGNEQFF
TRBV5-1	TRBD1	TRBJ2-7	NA	TGCGCCAGCAGCTTTCATCCGGGACAGAACTCCTACGAGCAGTACTTC	CASSFHPGQNSYEQYF
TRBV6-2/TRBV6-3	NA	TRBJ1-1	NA	TGTGCCAGCAGTTATACACGGAACACTGAAGCTTTCTTT	CASSYTRNTEAFF
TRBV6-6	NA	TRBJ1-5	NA	TGTGCCAGCAGTCTGCTGCGGGGGGGGGATCAGCCCCAGCATTTT	CASSLLRGGDQPQHF
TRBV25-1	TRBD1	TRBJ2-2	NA	TGTGCCAGCAGTGCCGGGACAGCTCGGACCGGGGAGCTGTTTTTT	CASSAGTARTGELFF
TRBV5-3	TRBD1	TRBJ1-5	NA	TGTGCCTCGCCCTCTATTCTAGGGGACAGTGACAATCAGCCCCAGCATTTT	CASPSILGDSDNQPQHF
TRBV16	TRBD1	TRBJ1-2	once	TGTGCCAGCAGCCGGGGGACAGGAGATTACTATGGCTACACCTTC	CASSRGTGDYYGYTF
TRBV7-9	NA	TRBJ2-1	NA	TGTGCCAGCAGCGCCTGGAAAAACAGGGTTCGGCACAATGAGCAGTTCTTC	CASSAWKNRVRHNEQFF
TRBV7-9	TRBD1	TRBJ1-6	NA	TGTGCCAGCAGCACAATACAGGGGTTGGATTCACCCCTCCACTTT	CASSTIQGLDSPLHF
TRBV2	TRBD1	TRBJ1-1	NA	TGTGCCAGCAGTCCCGGGACAGGGGGTGCTGGGGCTTTCTTT	CASSPGTGGAGAFF
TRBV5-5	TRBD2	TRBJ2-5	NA	TGTGCCAGCAGCCAAACTAGCGGGGGGGCCGGGGAGACCCAGTACTTC	CASSQTSGGAGETQYF
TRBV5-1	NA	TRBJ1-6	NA	TGCGCCAGCAGCTTAAGACAGGCAAGCTCCTATAATTCACCCCTCCACTTT	CASSLRQASSYNSPLHF
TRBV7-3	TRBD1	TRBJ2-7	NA	TGTGCCAGCAGCTTAAGCAGGGGGCAAGAGCAGTACTTC	CASSLSRGQEQYF
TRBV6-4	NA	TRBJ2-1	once	TGTGCCAGCAGTGCCGAAGAGTCTAATTACAATGAGCAGTTCTTC	CASSAEESNYNEQFF
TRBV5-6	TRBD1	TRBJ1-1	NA	TGTGCCAGCAGCTTCTCCGGGACAGAGAACACTGAAGCTTTCTTT	CASSFSGTENTEAFF
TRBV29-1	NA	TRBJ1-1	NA	TGCAGCGTGGAGGGCCCAACTAACACTGAAGCTTTCTTT	CSVEGPTNTEAFF
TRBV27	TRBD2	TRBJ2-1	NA	TGTGCCAGCAGTTGGGAACGGGAGGTAAGCTACAATGAGCAGTTCTTC	CASSWEREVSYNEQFF
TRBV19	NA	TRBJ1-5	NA	TGTGCCAGTAGTACCTCAGGGTCTAGCAATCAGCCCCAGCATTTT	CASSTSGSSNQPQHF
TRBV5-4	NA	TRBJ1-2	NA	TGTGCCAGCAGCCCGGGTGGGGGGGCGCGGGACTATGGCTACACCTTC	CASSPGGGARDYGYTF